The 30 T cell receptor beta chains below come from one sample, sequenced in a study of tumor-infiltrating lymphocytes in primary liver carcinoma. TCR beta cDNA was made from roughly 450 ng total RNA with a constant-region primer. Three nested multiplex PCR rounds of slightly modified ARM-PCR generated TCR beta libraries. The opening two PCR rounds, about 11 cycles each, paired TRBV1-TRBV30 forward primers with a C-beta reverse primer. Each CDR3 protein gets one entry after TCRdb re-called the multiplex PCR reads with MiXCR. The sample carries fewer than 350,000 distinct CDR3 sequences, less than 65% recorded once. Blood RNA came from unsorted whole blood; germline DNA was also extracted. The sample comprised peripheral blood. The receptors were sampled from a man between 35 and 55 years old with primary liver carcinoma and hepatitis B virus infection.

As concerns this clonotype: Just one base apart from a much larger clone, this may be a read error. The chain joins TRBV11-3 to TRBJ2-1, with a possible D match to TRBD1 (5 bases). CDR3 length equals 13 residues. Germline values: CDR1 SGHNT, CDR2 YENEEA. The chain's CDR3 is CASTLEYRREQFF. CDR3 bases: TGTGCCAGCACCTTAGAATACAGGCGTGAGCAGTTCTTC.

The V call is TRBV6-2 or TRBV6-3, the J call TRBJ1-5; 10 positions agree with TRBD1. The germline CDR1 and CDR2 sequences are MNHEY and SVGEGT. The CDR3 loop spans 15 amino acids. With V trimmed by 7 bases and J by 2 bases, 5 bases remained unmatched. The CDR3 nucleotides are TGTGCCAGCAAGACAGGGGGCAAAGGCAATCAGCCCCAGCATTTT. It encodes CASKTGGKGNQPQHF.

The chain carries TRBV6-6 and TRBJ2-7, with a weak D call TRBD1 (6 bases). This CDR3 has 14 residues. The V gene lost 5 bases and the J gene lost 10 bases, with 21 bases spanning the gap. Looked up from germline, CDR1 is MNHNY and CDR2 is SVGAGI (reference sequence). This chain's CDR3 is CASSSTGQGYNQYF. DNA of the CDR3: TGTGCCAGCAGTAGTACAGGGCAGGGGTACAACCAGTACTTC.

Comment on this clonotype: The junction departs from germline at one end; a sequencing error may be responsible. CDR3: CATSHDRGSYEQYF. CDR3 DNA: TGTGCCACCAGTCATGACAGGGGGTCCTACGAGCAGTACTTC. The chain recombines TRBV12-3 or TRBV12-4 with TRBJ2-7, with 9 bases matching TRBD1. The CDR3 has 14 amino acids.

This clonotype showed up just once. This CDR3 reads CSAHRGSYNEQFF. The CDR3 DNA sequence: TGCAGTGCTCACAGGGGCTCCTACAATGAGCAGTTCTTC. This chain joins TRBV20-1 and TRBJ2-1; 7 bases align to TRBD1. V shed 5 bases and J 0 bases; nucleotides not matched to a gene: 1. This CDR3 contains 13 residues. CDR1 DFQATT and CDR2 SNEGSKA come from the germline V gene (reference sequence).

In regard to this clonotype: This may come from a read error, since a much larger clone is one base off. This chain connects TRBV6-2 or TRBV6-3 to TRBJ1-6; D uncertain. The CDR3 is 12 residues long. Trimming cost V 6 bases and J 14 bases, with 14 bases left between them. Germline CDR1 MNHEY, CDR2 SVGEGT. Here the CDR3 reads CASSTCEGTLHF. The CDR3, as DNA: TGTGCCAGCAGCACCTGTGAGGGAACCCTCCACTTT.

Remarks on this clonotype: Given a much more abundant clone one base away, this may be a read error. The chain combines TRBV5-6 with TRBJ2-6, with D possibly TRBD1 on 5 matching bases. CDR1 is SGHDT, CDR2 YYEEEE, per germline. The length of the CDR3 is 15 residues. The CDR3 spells CASLPYRVGVNVLTF. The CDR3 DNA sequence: TGTGCCAGTCTCCCGTACCGCGTAGGGGTCAACGTCCTGACTTTC.

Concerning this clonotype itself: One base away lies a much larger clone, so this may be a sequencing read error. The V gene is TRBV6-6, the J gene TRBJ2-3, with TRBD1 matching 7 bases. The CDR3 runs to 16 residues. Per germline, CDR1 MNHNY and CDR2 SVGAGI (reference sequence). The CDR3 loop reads CGSSYLDRPSTDTQYF. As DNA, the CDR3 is TGTGGCAGCAGTTACCTGGACAGGCCGAGCACAGATACGCAGTATTTT.

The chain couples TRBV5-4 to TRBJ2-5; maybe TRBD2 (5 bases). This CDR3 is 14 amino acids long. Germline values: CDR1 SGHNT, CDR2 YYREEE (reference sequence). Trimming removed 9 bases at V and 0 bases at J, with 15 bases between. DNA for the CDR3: TGTGCCATGAGTGGACTCTTGTACCAAGAGACCCAGTACTTC. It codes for CAMSGLLYQETQYF.

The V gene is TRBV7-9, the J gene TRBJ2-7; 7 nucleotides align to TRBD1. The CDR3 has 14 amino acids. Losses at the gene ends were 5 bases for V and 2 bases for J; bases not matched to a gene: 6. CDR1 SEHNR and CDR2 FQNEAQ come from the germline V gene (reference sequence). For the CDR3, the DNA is TGTGCCAGCAGCCCCAAGACAGGGCCCTACGAGCAGTACTTC. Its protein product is CASSPKTGPYEQYF.

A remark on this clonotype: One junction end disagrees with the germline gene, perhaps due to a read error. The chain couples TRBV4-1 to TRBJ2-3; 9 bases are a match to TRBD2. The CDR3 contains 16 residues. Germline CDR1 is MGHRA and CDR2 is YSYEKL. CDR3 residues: CASRQDPSGNTDTQYF. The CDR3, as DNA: TGCGCCAGCAGGCAAGATCCTAGCGGGAACACAGATACGCAGTATTTT.

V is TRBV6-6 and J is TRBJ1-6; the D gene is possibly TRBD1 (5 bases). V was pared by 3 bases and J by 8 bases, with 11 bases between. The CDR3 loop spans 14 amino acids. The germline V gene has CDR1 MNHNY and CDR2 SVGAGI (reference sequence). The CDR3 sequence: CASSYRDRYSPLHF. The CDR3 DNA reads TGTGCCAGCAGTTATCGGGACCGGTATTCACCCCTCCACTTT.

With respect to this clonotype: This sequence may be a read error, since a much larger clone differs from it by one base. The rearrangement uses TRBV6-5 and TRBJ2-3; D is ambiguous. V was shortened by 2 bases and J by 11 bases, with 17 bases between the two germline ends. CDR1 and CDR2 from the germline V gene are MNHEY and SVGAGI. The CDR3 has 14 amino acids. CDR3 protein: CASSYAGPRAMQYF. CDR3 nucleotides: TGTGCCAGCAGTTACGCCGGCCCCCGCGCGATGCAGTATTTT.

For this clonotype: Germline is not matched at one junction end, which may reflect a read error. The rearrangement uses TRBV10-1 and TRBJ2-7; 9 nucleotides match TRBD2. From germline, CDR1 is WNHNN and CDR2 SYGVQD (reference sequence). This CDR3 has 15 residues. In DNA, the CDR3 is TGCGCCAGCAGCCCAATAGCGGGAGTTCCTGGCGAGCAACACTTC. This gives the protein CASSPIAGVPGEQHF.

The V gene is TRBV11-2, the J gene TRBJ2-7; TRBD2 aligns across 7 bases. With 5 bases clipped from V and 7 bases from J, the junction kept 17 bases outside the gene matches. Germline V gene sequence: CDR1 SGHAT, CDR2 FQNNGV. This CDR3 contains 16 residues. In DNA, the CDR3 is TGTGCCAGCAGCGCCAGACTCGCGGGAGATCGGAATGAGCAGTACTTC. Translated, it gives CASSARLAGDRNEQYF.

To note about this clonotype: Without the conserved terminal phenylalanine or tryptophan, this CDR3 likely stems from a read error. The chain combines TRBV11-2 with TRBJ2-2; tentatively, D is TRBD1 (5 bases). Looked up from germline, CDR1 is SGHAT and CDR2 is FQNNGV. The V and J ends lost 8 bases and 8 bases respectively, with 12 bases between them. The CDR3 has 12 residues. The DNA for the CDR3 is TGTGCCAGCTGCCCCCAGGGAGGGGAGCTGTTTTCT. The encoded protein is CASCPQGGELFS.

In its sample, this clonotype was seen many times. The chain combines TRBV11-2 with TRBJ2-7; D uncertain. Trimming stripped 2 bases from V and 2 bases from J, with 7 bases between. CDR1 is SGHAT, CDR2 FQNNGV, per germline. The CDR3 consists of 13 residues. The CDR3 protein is CASSLMAAYEQYF. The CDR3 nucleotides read TGTGCCAGCAGCTTAATGGCGGCCTACGAGCAGTACTTC.

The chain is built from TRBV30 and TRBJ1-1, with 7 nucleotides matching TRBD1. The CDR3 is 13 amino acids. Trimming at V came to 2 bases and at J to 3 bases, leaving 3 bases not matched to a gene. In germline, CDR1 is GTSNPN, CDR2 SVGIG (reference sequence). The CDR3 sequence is CAWSTQGDTEAFF. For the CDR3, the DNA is TGTGCCTGGAGTACCCAGGGGGACACTGAAGCTTTCTTT.

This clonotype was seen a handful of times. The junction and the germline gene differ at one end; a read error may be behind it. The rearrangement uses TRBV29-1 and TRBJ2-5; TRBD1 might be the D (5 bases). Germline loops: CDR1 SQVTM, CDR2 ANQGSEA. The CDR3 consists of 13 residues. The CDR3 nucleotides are TGCAGCGTTGGTCTCGGACAACAAGAGGCCCAGTACTTC. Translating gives CSVGLGQQEAQYF.

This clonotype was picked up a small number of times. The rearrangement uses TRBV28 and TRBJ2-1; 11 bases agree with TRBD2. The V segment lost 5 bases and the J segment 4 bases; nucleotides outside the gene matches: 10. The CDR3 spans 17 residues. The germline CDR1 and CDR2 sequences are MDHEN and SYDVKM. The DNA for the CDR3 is TGTGCCAGCAGTCCAGGCGGGACTAGCGGACTATACAATGAGCAGTTCTTC. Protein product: CASSPGGTSGLYNEQFF. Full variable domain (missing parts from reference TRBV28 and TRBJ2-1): DVKVTQSSRYLVKRTGEKVFLECVQDMDHENMFWYRQDPGLGLRLIYFSYDVKMKEKGDIPEGYSVSREKKERFSLILESASTNQTSMYLCASSPGGTSGLYNEQFFGPGTRLTVL.

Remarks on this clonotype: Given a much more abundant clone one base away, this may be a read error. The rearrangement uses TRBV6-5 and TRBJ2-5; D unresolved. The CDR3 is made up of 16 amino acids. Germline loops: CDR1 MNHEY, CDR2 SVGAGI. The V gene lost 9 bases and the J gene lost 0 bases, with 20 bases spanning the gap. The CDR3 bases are TGTGCCAGAAGTCCCTATCGGACGGGTAACCAAGAGACCCAGTACTTC. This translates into CARSPYRTGNQETQYF.

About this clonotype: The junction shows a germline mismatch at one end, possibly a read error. In DNA, the CDR3 is TGTGCTAGTGGTTTGGAGGCGTACAATGGGCAGTTCTTC. Encoded protein: CASGLEAYNGQFF. The V call is TRBV12-5, the J call TRBJ2-1; unclear D gene. The CDR3 is 13 residues long. From germline, CDR1 is LGHNT and CDR2 FRNRAP.

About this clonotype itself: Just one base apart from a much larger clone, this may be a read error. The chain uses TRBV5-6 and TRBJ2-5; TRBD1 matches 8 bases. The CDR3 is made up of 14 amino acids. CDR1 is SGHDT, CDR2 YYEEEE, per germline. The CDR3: CTSSLEDREETQYF. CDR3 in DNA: TGTACCAGCAGCTTGGAGGACAGGGAAGAGACCCAGTACTTC. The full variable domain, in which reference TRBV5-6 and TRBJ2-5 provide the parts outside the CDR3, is DAGVTQSPTHLIKTRGQQVTLRCSPKSGHDTVSWYQQALGQGPQFIFQYYEEEERQRGNFPDRFSGHQFPNYSSELNVNALLLGDSALYLCTSSLEDREETQYFGPGTRLLVL.

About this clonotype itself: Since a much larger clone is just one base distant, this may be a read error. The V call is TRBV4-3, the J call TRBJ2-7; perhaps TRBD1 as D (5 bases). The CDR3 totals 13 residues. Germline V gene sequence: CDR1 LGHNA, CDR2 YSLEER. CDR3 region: CASSLTLQDEHYF. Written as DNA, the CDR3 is TGCGCCAGCAGCCTAACCTTACAGGACGAGCACTACTTC.

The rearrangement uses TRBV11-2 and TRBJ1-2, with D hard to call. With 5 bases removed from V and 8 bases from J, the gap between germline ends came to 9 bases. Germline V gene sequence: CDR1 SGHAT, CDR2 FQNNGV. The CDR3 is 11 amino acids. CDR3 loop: CASSPVYGYTF. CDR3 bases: TGTGCCAGCAGCCCTGTGTACGGCTACACCTTC.

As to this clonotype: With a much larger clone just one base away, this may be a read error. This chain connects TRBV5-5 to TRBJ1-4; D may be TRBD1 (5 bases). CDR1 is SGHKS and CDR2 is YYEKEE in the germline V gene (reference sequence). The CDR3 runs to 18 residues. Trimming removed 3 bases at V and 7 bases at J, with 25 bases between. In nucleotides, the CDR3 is TGTGCCAGCAGCTACGACTACCTGGACAACACAAGGGGTGAAAAACTGTTTTTT. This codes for CASSYDYLDNTRGEKLFF.

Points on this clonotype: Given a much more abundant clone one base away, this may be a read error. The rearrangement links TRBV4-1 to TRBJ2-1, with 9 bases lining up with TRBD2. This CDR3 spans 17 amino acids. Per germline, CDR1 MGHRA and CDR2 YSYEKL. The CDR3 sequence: CANSKTYGTSIDNEQFF. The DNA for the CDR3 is TGCGCCAACAGCAAGACCTACGGGACTAGCATTGACAATGAGCAGTTCTTC.

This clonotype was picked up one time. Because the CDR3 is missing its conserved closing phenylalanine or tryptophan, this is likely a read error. The CDR3, as DNA: TGCGTCAGCAGCCAAGATCAACAGGGAGCCCAAAACGGGGAGCTGTTTCTT. Translated, it gives CVSSQDQQGAQNGELFL. The rearrangement joins TRBV4-1 to TRBJ2-2, with D perhaps matching TRBD1 (6 bases). The CDR3 has 17 amino acids. Per the germline V gene, CDR1 is MGHRA and CDR2 is YSYEKL.

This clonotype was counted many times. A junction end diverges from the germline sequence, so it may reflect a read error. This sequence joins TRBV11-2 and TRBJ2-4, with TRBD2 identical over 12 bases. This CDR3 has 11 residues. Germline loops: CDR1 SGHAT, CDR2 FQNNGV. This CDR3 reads CASSRLAGADF. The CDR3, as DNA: TGTGCCAGCAGCCGACTAGCGGGAGCTGACTTC.

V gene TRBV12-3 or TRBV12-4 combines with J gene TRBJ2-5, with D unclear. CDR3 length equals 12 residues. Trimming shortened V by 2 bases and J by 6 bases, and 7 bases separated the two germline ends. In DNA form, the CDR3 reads TGTGCCAGCAGTTTATGGGCGAAGACCCAGTACTTC. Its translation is CASSLWAKTQYF.